This T cell receptor (beta chain) originates from a study of T cells of healthy individuals. TCRdb re-called the 5' RACE reads through MiXCR, storing one row per CDR3 protein. The sample has around 83,000 distinct CDR3 sequences; 4% to 5.5% are singletons. CDR3 size: 14 residues. The V and J ends lost 4 bases and 0 bases respectively, with 9 bases between them. CDR1 is LGHDT, CDR2 YNNKEL, per germline (reference sequence). The table lists this clonotype with a few counts. This receptor was taken from a female donor in good health. The genes are TRBV3-1 and TRBJ1-1; D uncertain. CDR3 sequence reads: CASSLDQMNTEAFF. The DNA of the CDR3 is TGTGCCAGCAGCCTTGACCAGATGAACACTGAAGCTTTCTTT.